The 18 T cell receptor beta chains below were found in one sample sequenced in a study of blood T cell repertoires in COVID-19. Some clones are missing from TCRdb's copy, which holds only in-frame ones; the method was immunoSEQ multiplex PCR. Here the sample spans about 160,000 clones, roughly 80% being singletons. The sequencing sample was made of peripheral blood. Receptor source: a middle-aged woman with COVID-19, enrolled during active disease.

The rearrangement joins TRBV9 to TRBJ2-2; D gene uncertain. The germline V and J ends were trimmed by 0 bases and 2 bases, with 11 bases remaining between them. CDR1 is SGDLS and CDR2 is YYNGEE in the germline V gene. The CDR3 runs 16 residues. This CDR3 is CASSVVLDPNTGELFF. CDR3 nucleotide sequence: TGTGCCAGCAGCGTAGTCTTAGATCCTAACACCGGGGAGCTGTTTTTT.

V and J are TRBV10-1 and TRBJ2-3; 7 positions match TRBD2. There are 14 residues in the CDR3. Germline loops: CDR1 WNHNN, CDR2 SYGVQD (reference sequence). Germline trimming cut 4 bases from V and 5 bases from J; bases unmatched to any gene: 6. The CDR3 DNA sequence: TGCGCCAGCAGTGCGGGCGGGAGTATAGATACGCAGTATTTT. Amino acids: CASSAGGSIDTQYF.

The chain employs TRBV18 and TRBJ2-1; D is possibly TRBD1 (6 bases). Germline V CDR1 and CDR2: KGHSH, LQKENI. CDR3 size: 15 residues. V lost 3 bases and J 5 bases, leaving 14 bases between the germline ends. In nucleotides, the CDR3 is TGTGCCAGCTCACCGGGGGCACACCGAGACAATGAGCAGTTCTTC. Protein sequence: CASSPGAHRDNEQFF.

The rearrangement links TRBV27 to TRBJ2-6; 11 bases fit TRBD1. There are 17 residues in the CDR3. V lost 9 bases to trimming and J lost 1 base; unmatched junction nucleotides: 8. Germline V lookup: CDR1 MNHEY, CDR2 SMNVEV (reference sequence). DNA for the CDR3: TGTGCCAGTCGTCCGGGACAGGGGGAATCTGGGGCCAACGTCCTGACTTTC. Protein product: CASRPGQGESGANVLTF.

The V call is TRBV30, the J call TRBJ2-6; D might be TRBD1 (5 bases). V gave up 0 bases and J gave up 1 base, with 7 bases separating them. This CDR3 has 15 residues. Germline V CDR1 and CDR2: GTSNPN, SVGIG (reference sequence). CDR3 nucleotides: TGTGCCTGGAGTGTAGGGGTTTCTGGGGCCAACGTCCTGACTTTC. This translates into CAWSVGVSGANVLTF. Full variable domain (missing parts from reference TRBV30 and TRBJ2-6): SQTIHQWPATLVQPVGSPLSLECTVEGTSNPNLYWYRQAAGRGLQLLFYSVGIGQISSEVPQNLSASRPQDRQFILSSKKLLLSDSGFYLCAWSVGVSGANVLTFGAGSRLTVL.

The V gene is TRBV20-1, the J gene TRBJ2-7; perhaps TRBD2 as D (6 bases). The CDR3 is 11 amino acids. The ends were cut back, 5 bases at V and 6 bases at J, with 11 bases in the middle. The germline V gene encodes CDR1 DFQATT and CDR2 SNEGSKA (reference sequence). The CDR3 protein is CSAVRLGEQYF. The CDR3 nucleotides read TGCAGTGCTGTCAGACTAGGCGAGCAGTACTTC.

The CDR3 loop reads CASSLDRGFGNTIYF. The CDR3 DNA is TGTGCCAGCAGCTTGGACAGGGGGTTTGGAAACACCATATATTTT. The V call is TRBV5-4, the J call TRBJ1-3; 8 positions match TRBD1. Losses at the gene ends were 0 bases for V and 3 bases for J; bases not matched to a gene: 2. Germline loops: CDR1 SGHNT, CDR2 YYREEE (reference sequence). CDR3 size: 15 residues.

The rearrangement links TRBV19 to TRBJ1-1; D not resolved. Trimming cost V 2 bases and J 4 bases, with 17 bases left between them. CDR1 and CDR2 (germline): LNHDA, SQIVND (reference sequence). This CDR3 region has 16 residues. CDR3 bases: TGTGCCAGTAGTATAAAAAGGATTATTCGGGGCACTGAAGCTTTCTTT. It is translated as CASSIKRIIRGTEAFF.

This chain connects TRBV18 to TRBJ2-3; D gene unclear. Germline V lookup: CDR1 KGHSH, CDR2 LQKENI. The V gene lost 3 bases and the J gene lost 4 bases, with 5 bases spanning the gap. The CDR3 has 12 residues. CDR3 sequence (DNA): TGTGCCAGCTCACCCTCGTCAGATACGCAGTATTTT. Translation: CASSPSSDTQYF.

The CDR3 here is CASSPEPNSPDTQYF. The CDR3 nucleotides read TGTGCCAGCAGTCCTGAACCTAATTCCCCAGATACGCAGTATTTT. V is TRBV7-6 and J is TRBJ2-3; D is unclear. The CDR3 length is 15 residues. Trimming cost V 6 bases and J 4 bases, with 17 bases left between them. The germline V gene encodes CDR1 SGHVS and CDR2 FNYEAQ.

This clone was counted once. CDR3 loop: CASSDPRGTGMNTEAFF. DNA for the CDR3: TGTGCCAGCAGTGACCCAAGGGGGACAGGCATGAACACTGAAGCTTTCTTT. J is TRBJ1-1 and V is TRBV2; TRBD1 agrees at 8 bases. Trimming removed 3 bases from V and 0 bases from J; junction bases left unmatched: 9. Germline loops: CDR1 SNHLY, CDR2 FYNNEI. The CDR3 has 17 residues.

J is TRBJ1-4 and V is TRBV18, with 7 bases identical to TRBD1. CDR3 length: 13 residues. V lost 7 bases and J lost 5; bases outside the gene matches: 4. The germline V gene has CDR1 KGHSH and CDR2 LQKENI. The CDR3 sequence is CASYDRENEKLFF. DNA for the CDR3: TGTGCCAGCTACGACAGGGAGAATGAAAAACTGTTTTTT. Full variable domain (rest looked up from reference TRBV18 and TRBJ1-4): NAGVMQNPRHLVRRRGQEARLRCSPMKGHSHVYWYRQLPEEGLKFMVYLQKENIIDESGMPKERFSAEFPKEGPSILRIQQVVRGDSAAYFCASYDRENEKLFFGSGTQLSVL.

V and J are TRBV10-3 and TRBJ1-1; TRBD1 matches at 7 bases. Germline-derived CDR1 and CDR2 are ENHRY and SYGVKD. Germline trimming cut 6 bases from V and 0 bases from J; bases unmatched to any gene: 4. The CDR3 loop spans 14 amino acids. The CDR3 DNA follows: TGTGCCATCAGCCAAACAGGGGTGAACACTGAAGCTTTCTTT. It codes for CAISQTGVNTEAFF.

The genes are TRBV6-5 and TRBJ1-5; a weak D match, TRBD1 (6 bases). The germline CDR1 and CDR2 sequences are MNHEY and SVGAGI. The CDR3 sequence is 14 residues long. Trimming removed 7 bases at V and 3 bases at J, with 13 bases between. The CDR3 nucleotides are TGTGCCAGCATCGGCAGGGGAATCAATCAGCCCCAGCATTTT. Protein sequence: CASIGRGINQPQHF.

This clone has a single count. The chain carries TRBV6-6 and TRBJ1-1; D is possibly TRBD1 (5 bases). The germline gives CDR1 MNHNY, CDR2 SVGAGI (reference sequence). V lost 4 bases and J lost 1, with 13 bases in between. This CDR3 is 15 amino acids long. CDR3 protein: CASSFLWGGNTEAFF. DNA of the CDR3: TGTGCCAGCAGTTTCCTGTGGGGGGGGAACACTGAAGCTTTCTTT.

V gene TRBV27 combines with J gene TRBJ2-2, with 7 bases aligning to TRBD1. This CDR3 has 17 residues. V was pared by 1 base and J by 2 bases, with 7 bases of the junction left unmatched. Germline assignment: CDR1 MNHEY and CDR2 SMNVEV (reference sequence). CDR3 sequence: CASSLYPGQKNTGELFF. The CDR3 DNA follows: TGTGCCAGCAGTTTATACCCGGGACAGAAAAACACCGGGGAGCTGTTTTTT.

This clone was counted a single time. The chain is built from TRBV20-1 and TRBJ1-5; no clear D. Germline V lookup: CDR1 DFQATT, CDR2 SNEGSKA (reference sequence). CDR3 size: 14 residues. The V end was cut by 3 bases, the J end by 7 bases, with 16 bases between. CDR3 in amino acids: CSASLGRAGQPQHF. For the CDR3, the DNA is TGCAGTGCTAGTCTAGGGCGGGCTGGGCAGCCCCAGCATTTT.

This clone was recorded at least ten times. The genes are TRBV5-7 and TRBJ1-5; the D gene is possibly TRBD1 (5 bases). TRBV5-7 is identified as an open reading frame with a role that is uncertain. The CDR3 length is 15 residues. Trimming stripped 0 bases from V and 6 bases from J, with 13 bases between. The CDR3 here is CASSLAGGGGQPQHF. The CDR3 DNA reads as TGTGCCAGCAGCTTGGCCGGGGGGGGAGGTCAGCCCCAGCATTTT.